The 14 T cell receptor beta chains listed next were all sequenced from one sample in a study of cytomegalovirus exposure and HLA in healthy donors. The PCR was carried out with 60 Vbeta primers and 13 Jbeta primers. Repertoires were generated with immunoSEQ multiplex PCR, while TCRdb's copy carries only in-frame clones and drops some. The listing contains about 140,000 clones. Sequencing input: PBMCs. These receptors all come from a man aged 35 to 55 in good health and CMV-seronegative.

V usage is TRBV5-1 and J usage is TRBJ1-1, with D maybe TRBD1 (6 bases). Trimming cost V 4 bases and J 6 bases, with 13 bases left between them. The CDR3 is 13 amino acids. Germline V gene data show CDR1 as SGHRS and CDR2 as YFSETQ. The CDR3, as DNA: TGCGCCAGCAGCCCCGGACAGATCGCTGAAGCTTTCTTT. It yields the protein CASSPGQIAEAFF.

The chain links TRBV7-9 to TRBJ2-3; 8 bases match TRBD2. Germline V gene sequence: CDR1 SEHNR, CDR2 FQNEAQ (reference sequence). The CDR3 spans 14 residues. With V trimmed by 5 bases and J by 7 bases, 8 bases remained unmatched. CDR3: CASSPLGGGYTQYF. CDR3 coding DNA: TGTGCCAGCAGCCCCCTCGGGGGGGGCTATACGCAGTATTTT. Supplemented by reference TRBV7-9 and TRBJ2-3, the full variable domain reads DTGVSQNPRHKITKRGQNVTFRCDPISEHNRLYWYRQTLGQGPEFLTYFQNEAQLEKSRLLSDRFSAERPKGSFSTLEIQRTEQGDSAMYLCASSPLGGGYTQYFGPGTRLTVL.

The chain combines TRBV2 with TRBJ1-4; maybe TRBD1 (5 bases). Germline CDR1 SNHLY, CDR2 FYNNEI. The CDR3 is made up of 16 amino acids. Trimming shortened V by 0 bases and J by 5 bases, and 13 bases separated the two germline ends. CDR3 sequence: CASSEAQGLLNEKLFF. The CDR3 bases are TGTGCCAGCAGTGAAGCGCAGGGACTCTTGAATGAAAAACTGTTTTTT.

This rearrangement joins TRBV13 to TRBJ1-2, with TRBD1 matching over 9 bases. This CDR3 contains 14 residues. The germline CDR1 and CDR2 sequences are PRHDT and FYEKMQ (reference sequence). Unmatched junction bases numbered 8, after V lost 5 bases and J lost 7 bases. The CDR3 here is CASSSRDRESGYTF. In nucleotides, the CDR3 is TGTGCCAGCAGCAGCCGGGACAGGGAAAGTGGCTACACCTTC.

The rearrangement uses TRBV4-3 and TRBJ2-7; D might be TRBD2 (5 bases). This CDR3 has 15 residues. V lost 1 base and J 5 bases, leaving 15 bases between the germline ends. CDR1 and CDR2 from the germline V gene are LGHNA and YSLEER. CDR3 region: CASSQVFPVRDEQYF. In DNA form, the CDR3 reads TGCGCCAGCAGCCAAGTATTTCCCGTGAGGGACGAGCAGTACTTC.

The rearrangement uses TRBV7-9 and TRBJ2-7; 7 bases map to TRBD1. The V gene end was trimmed by 6 bases and the J gene end by 3 bases; junction bases not matched to a gene: 5. Germline V gene lookup returns CDR1 SEHNR and CDR2 FQNEAQ (reference sequence). This CDR3 spans 13 amino acids. CDR3 sequence: CASRKGASYEQYF. In nucleotides, the CDR3 is TGTGCCAGCAGAAAGGGGGCCAGCTACGAGCAGTACTTC.

The rearrangement uses TRBV7-9 and TRBJ2-2; 11 bases are shared with TRBD1. V was clipped by 4 bases and J by 4 bases; unmatched bases: 11. CDR1 SEHNR and CDR2 FQNEAQ come from the germline V gene (reference sequence). There are 18 residues in the CDR3. The CDR3 loop is CASSWTGQGATLTGELFF. CDR3 nucleotides: TGTGCCAGCAGCTGGACCGGACAGGGGGCGACTCTCACCGGGGAGCTGTTTTTT.

J is TRBJ2-1 and V is TRBV4-3, with 9 bases matching TRBD1. Unmatched junction bases numbered 5, after V lost 5 bases and J lost 3 bases. Germline V gene lookup returns CDR1 LGHNA and CDR2 YSLEER. This CDR3 contains 15 residues. CDR3: CASSYRDRDYNEQFF. Here the CDR3 DNA reads TGCGCCAGCAGCTACCGGGACAGGGACTACAATGAGCAGTTCTTC.

This rearrangement joins TRBV6-1 to TRBJ2-3; possible D gene TRBD1, 6 bases. Looked up from germline, CDR1 is MNHNS and CDR2 is SASEGT. This CDR3 comprises 14 residues. Trimming stripped 4 bases from V and 3 bases from J, with 11 bases between. DNA of the CDR3: TGTGCCAGCAGTGGGGGGCCCGCTACAGATACGCAGTATTTT. The encoded protein is CASSGGPATDTQYF.

V gene TRBV19 combines with J gene TRBJ2-6, with unresolved D. Germline CDR1 LNHDA, CDR2 SQIVND (reference sequence). V was shortened by 5 bases and J by 1 base, with 3 bases between the two germline ends. The CDR3 consists of 13 residues. CDR3 amino acids: CASSQSGANVLTF. CDR3 DNA sequence: TGTGCCAGTAGTCAATCTGGGGCCAACGTCCTGACTTTC.

This rearrangement joins TRBV10-3 to TRBJ1-1; D is unresolved. V dropped 1 base and J dropped 0 bases, with 6 bases sitting between them. The germline V gene encodes CDR1 ENHRY and CDR2 SYGVKD. The CDR3 runs to 14 residues. CDR3 nucleotide sequence: TGTGCCATCAGTGAGTACGGGTTGAACACTGAAGCTTTCTTT. Translated: CAISEYGLNTEAFF.

The rearrangement uses TRBV9 and TRBJ1-1, with no clear D. This CDR3 region has 14 residues. Trimming left V 3 bases short and J 2 bases short, with 11 bases between. Germline values: CDR1 SGDLS, CDR2 YYNGEE. The CDR3 reads CASSGGTLNTEAFF. CDR3 coding DNA: TGTGCCAGCAGCGGCGGAACGCTCAACACTGAAGCTTTCTTT.

This chain uses TRBV5-5 with TRBJ2-5; 11 positions agree with TRBD1. The CDR3 is made up of 17 amino acids. J gave up 5 bases and V 2 bases, and 11 bases lay outside the gene matches. Germline CDR1 and CDR2: SGHKS and YYEKEE (reference sequence). The CDR3: CASSLNFQDRGLETQYF. CDR3 sequence (DNA): TGTGCCAGCAGCTTAAACTTTCAGGACAGGGGGCTTGAGACCCAGTACTTC.

The chain carries TRBV9 and TRBJ2-1, with D maybe TRBD1 (6 bases). Trimming pared 4 bases from V and 7 bases from J, leaving 9 bases between. Germline V lookup: CDR1 SGDLS, CDR2 YYNGEE. The CDR3 runs to 12 residues. The CDR3, as DNA: TGTGCCAGCAGCATACAGGGAAATGAGCAGTTCTTC. Its translation: CASSIQGNEQFF.